This TCR delta chain stems from a study of Vδ1+ human thymocytes. Study findings and constraints: Thymic delta-chain repertoires held 15% to 20% Vdelta2 sequences and few Vdelta3, despite high sort purity. Highly polyclonal TRG and TRD repertoires with Gaussian CDR3 length distributions appeared in thymus.

A word on this clone: The antigen is unknown.

The template was reverse-transcribed extracted RNA. CDR3 amplicons came from multiplex PCR with pooled V-gene forward and constant-region reverse primers. TCRdb re-called the multiplex PCR reads using CATT. Among roughly 50,000 delta-chain clones listed, more than 15% were seen once. Germline V gives CDR1 TSWWSYY, CDR2 QGS. Trimming cost V 2 bases and J 0 bases; bases outside gene matches: 6. This CDR3 contains 16 residues. The J gene is TRDJ1, the V gene TRDV1; 7 positions agree with TRDD3. The source is a boy less than two years old who had congenital heart surgery. Sequenced material: Vdelta1+ gamma-delta thymocytes from the thymus. Subset indicated: FACS-sorted CD3+ TCRalphabeta- TCRVdelta1+ TCRVdelta2- thymocytes. The CDR3 is CALGETCWGYTDKLIF. CDR3 nucleotides: TGTGCTCTTGGGGAAACGTGCTGGGGGTACACCGATAAACTCATCTTT.